This TCR beta chain appears in the sequencing data of a study of blood T cells in healthy people across ages. This clonotype was counted at least ten times. Antigen unknown. Each sample yielded at least 6 million isolated PBMCs. Study-level points and caveats: Per-million-T-cell TCR beta diversity fell roughly linearly with age.

The second PCR ran about 6 to 11 cycles with a sample-barcoded 5' primer and J-beta primers. TCRdb re-called the 5' RACE reads through MiXCR, storing one row per CDR3 protein. The data hold 500,000 to 600,000 distinct CDR3 sequences, with 27% observed a single time. The CDR3 is 17 residues long. CDR1 is SGHRS and CDR2 is YFSETQ in the germline V gene. With 0 bases removed from V and 0 bases from J, the gap between germline ends came to 12 bases. The sequence derives from a woman between 65 and 79 years old in good health. The sequenced sample was blood. The V and J genes are TRBV5-1 and TRBJ1-4, with D uncertain. The CDR3 spells CASSLGGSLATNEKLFF. The DNA of the CDR3 is TGCGCCAGCAGCTTGGGCGGCAGCCTTGCAACTAATGAAAAACTGTTTTTT.